The rows below give T cell receptor beta chains drawn from one sample of a study of T-cell memory formation after mild COVID-19. TCRdb reprocessed the 5' RACE reads with MiXCR, giving one entry per CDR3 protein. In the table there are about 280,000 distinct CDR3 sequences, 7% to 10% of which are singletons. The source material was PBMCs or a T cell subset sorted from them (not recorded which). Receptors were obtained from a man younger than 30 who had mild COVID-19 (a few samples of this study predate the infection). Cell type and time point are not known. The CDR3 runs from the conserved cysteine through the conserved F or W. A D gene is named only where the DNA matches it firmly. For some rows the clone size is stated as once, few or many, or as a class when expanded; others skip it.

j_call | v_call | clone_size | d_call | cdr3_aa | cdr3_nt
TRBJ2-5 | TRBV5-4 | many | TRBD2 | CASSSRTSSETQYF | TGTGCCAGCAGCTCCAGGACTAGTTCGGAGACCCAGTACTTC
TRBJ1-1 | TRBV5-6 | . | TRBD1 | CASSSQTGTGMNTEAFF | TGTGCCAGCAGCTCCCAGACCGGGACAGGGATGAACACTGAAGCTTTCTTT
TRBJ2-3 | TRBV30 | many | . | CAWSPSTLRGDTQYF | TGTGCCTGGAGTCCGAGTACTTTACGAGGGGATACGCAGTATTTT
TRBJ2-1 | TRBV29-1 | few | . | CSVGVLDEQFF | TGCAGCGTTGGGGTCCTCGATGAGCAGTTCTTC
TRBJ2-2 | TRBV5-1 | few | . | CASRARNTGELFF | TGCGCCAGCAGGGCAAGGAACACCGGGGAGCTGTTTTTT
TRBJ1-2 | TRBV30 | few | . | CAWSVRRGGCGYTF | TGTGCCTGGAGTGTAAGAAGAGGGGGGTGCGGCTACACCTTC
TRBJ2-7 | TRBV14 | few | . | CAISVGAVYEQYF | TGTGCCATCTCCGTGGGGGCGGTCTACGAGCAGTACTTC
TRBJ2-2 | TRBV20-1 | . | . | CSARENPGNTGELFF | TGCAGTGCTAGAGAAAACCCAGGGAACACCGGGGAGCTGTTTTTT
TRBJ1-5 | TRBV9 | few | . | CASSEGGGQPQHF | TGTGCCAGCAGCGAGGGGGGGGGTCAGCCCCAGCATTTT
TRBJ2-4 | TRBV4-1 | few | . | CASSQGGARGAKNIQYF | TGCGCCAGCAGCCAAGGAGGGGCCCGAGGGGCCAAAAACATTCAGTACTTC
TRBJ1-1 | TRBV20-1 | few | TRBD1 | CSARDRGQGAIAEAFF | TGCAGTGCTCGGGATCGGGGACAGGGGGCCATAGCTGAAGCTTTCTTT
TRBJ1-4 | TRBV12-3/TRBV12-4 | few | TRBD1 | CASAAQPGQALF | TGTGCCAGCGCTGCCCAACCAGGACAGGCGCTTTTT
TRBJ2-7 | TRBV10-3 | . | TRBD1 | CARIRDRSYEQYF | TGTGCCAGGATCCGGGACAGATCCTACGAGCAGTACTTC
TRBJ1-2 | TRBV4-3 | . | . | CASSQGLSGSFYGYTF | TGCGCCAGCAGCCAAGGTCTCAGCGGTTCCTTCTATGGCTACACCTTC
TRBJ2-6 | TRBV9 | . | . | CASSLLAGANVLTF | TGTGCCAGCAGCCTGCTAGCTGGGGCCAACGTCCTGACTTTC
TRBJ1-2 | TRBV30 | . | . | CAWSAGRTGYTF | TGTGCCTGGAGTGCAGGACGGACTGGCTACACCTTC
TRBJ2-5 | TRBV20-1 | few | . | CSARAGAKTQYF | TGCAGTGCTAGGGCGGGGGCGAAGACCCAGTACTTC
TRBJ1-5 | TRBV25-1 | . | . | CASSEPGRQPQHF | TGTGCCAGCAGTGAACCGGGGCGACAGCCCCAGCATTTT
TRBJ2-7 | TRBV7-9 | . | . | CASTLGEGHVYF | TGTGCCAGCACCCTCGGGGAAGGACACGTGTACTTC
TRBJ2-5 | TRBV9 | few | . | CASSSHQGRETQYF | TGTGCCAGCAGCTCCCACCAGGGGAGAGAGACCCAGTACTTC
TRBJ1-2 | TRBV7-9 | few | . | CASSPRRLYGYTF | TGTGCCAGCAGCCCCCGACGGCTCTATGGCTACACCTTC
TRBJ2-1 | TRBV11-2 | few | . | CASSLDRLSYNEQFF | TGTGCCAGCAGCTTAGATCGGCTCTCCTACAATGAGCAGTTCTTC
TRBJ1-1 | TRBV25-1 | many | . | CASSGPGAKTFF | TGTGCCAGCAGTGGACCGGGGGCAAAAACTTTCTTT
TRBJ1-5 | TRBV27 | few | . | CASSLGGVNQPQHF | TGTGCCAGCAGTTTAGGGGGGGTAAATCAGCCCCAGCATTTT
TRBJ2-3 | TRBV4-1 | . | . | CASSQGNLDTQYF | TGCGCCAGCAGCCAAGGAAACTTAGATACGCAGTATTTT
TRBJ2-7 | TRBV4-2 | few | . | CASSHGEQASPYEQYF | TGTGCCAGCAGCCACGGAGAACAGGCAAGCCCCTACGAGCAGTACTTC
TRBJ2-2 | TRBV5-5 | few | TRBD1 | CASSFTGGNTGELFF | TGTGCCAGCAGCTTTACAGGGGGCAACACCGGGGAGCTGTTTTTT
TRBJ2-1 | TRBV4-2 | many | TRBD2 | CASSQRASGGANEQFF | TGTGCCAGCAGCCAGCGCGCTAGCGGGGGGGCTAACGAGCAGTTCTTC
TRBJ2-5 | TRBV20-1 | . | . | CSARSGRARETQYF | TGCAGTGCTAGATCCGGAAGGGCTCGGGAGACCCAGTACTTC
TRBJ2-1 | TRBV5-6 | . | TRBD1 | CASTVTGPYNEQFF | TGTGCCAGCACCGTGACAGGGCCCTACAATGAGCAGTTCTTC
TRBJ1-4 | TRBV20-1 | few | . | CSALQETYEKLFF | TGCAGTGCTCTACAGGAGACTTATGAAAAACTGTTTTTT
TRBJ2-5 | TRBV7-9 | . | . | CASSLDGTPEQYF | TGTGCCAGCAGCTTAGATGGGACCCCTGAACAGTACTTC
TRBJ2-5 | TRBV7-2 | many | . | CASSFVTGKETQYF | TGTGCCAGCAGCTTTGTAACAGGAAAAGAGACCCAGTACTTC
TRBJ1-2 | TRBV7-9 | . | . | CASSLDFYGYTF | TGTGCCAGCAGCTTAGACTTCTATGGCTACACCTTC
TRBJ2-4 | TRBV11-1 | . | . | CASSDQGRNIQYF | TGTGCCAGCAGCGATCAGGGGAGGAACATTCAGTACTTC
TRBJ2-7 | TRBV18 | many | . | CASSPERGEQYF | TGTGCCAGCTCCCCAGAAAGGGGCGAGCAGTACTTC
TRBJ2-5 | TRBV20-1 | few | . | CSARDRVELRETQYF | TGCAGTGCTAGAGACAGGGTAGAGTTGAGAGAGACCCAGTACTTC
TRBJ2-1 | TRBV18 | . | TRBD1 | CASSPLGQGRSEQFF | TGTGCCAGCTCACCACTCGGACAGGGGAGGAGTGAGCAGTTCTTC
TRBJ1-1 | TRBV6-4 | . | . | CATPCLSRDTEAFF | TGTGCCACCCCTTGTTTATCGAGGGACACTGAAGCTTTCTTT
TRBJ2-1 | TRBV12-3/TRBV12-4 | . | . | CASSNRDIYNEQFF | TGTGCCAGCAGTAACCGGGACATCTACAATGAGCAGTTCTTC
TRBJ2-7 | TRBV19 | . | . | CASSPRTHTETYEQYF | TGTGCCAGTAGTCCGAGGACCCATACAGAGACCTACGAGCAGTACTTC
TRBJ2-3 | TRBV28 | . | . | CASSYLGTAGTDTQYF | TGTGCCAGCAGCTACCTAGGGACGGCGGGCACAGATACGCAGTATTTT
TRBJ1-4 | TRBV4-2 | many | . | CASSQRGDGNEKLFF | TGTGCCAGCAGCCAAAGGGGGGACGGGAATGAAAAACTGTTTTTT
TRBJ1-1 | TRBV7-9 | once | TRBD1 | CASSARQGWSEAFF | TGTGCCAGCAGCGCGAGACAGGGTTGGTCTGAAGCTTTCTTT
TRBJ1-6 | TRBV14 | few | . | CASSQAGYGSPLHF | TGTGCCAGCAGCCAAGCCGGGTACGGTTCACCCCTCCACTTT
TRBJ1-1 | TRBV10-3 | once | . | CDISEPGRDTEAFF | TGTGACATCAGTGAGCCCGGGAGGGACACTGAAGCTTTCTTT
TRBJ2-3 | TRBV20-1 | . | . | CSASSAPAGADTQYF | TGCAGTGCTAGTAGCGCCCCGGCCGGAGCGGATACGCAGTATTTT
TRBJ2-1 | TRBV5-1 | many | . | CASSPGTGQVGRTYNEQFF | TGCGCCAGCAGCCCGGGAACGGGGCAGGTTGGTAGGACCTACAATGAGCAGTTCTTC
TRBJ2-2 | TRBV20-1 | few | . | CSAREGTREELFF | TGCAGTGCCAGAGAAGGGACCCGCGAGGAGCTGTTTTTT
TRBJ2-1 | TRBV6-2/TRBV6-3 | many | . | CASSYPNEQFF | TGTGCCAGCAGTTACCCCAATGAGCAGTTCTTC
TRBJ2-1 | TRBV4-2 | few | TRBD2 | CASSRTSGGFYNEQFF | TGTGCCAGCAGCCGGACTAGCGGGGGCTTCTACAATGAGCAGTTCTTC
TRBJ1-2 | TRBV4-3 | . | . | CASSQAPGSYGYTF | TGCGCCAGCAGCCAAGCTCCGGGATCCTATGGCTACACCTTC
TRBJ1-2 | TRBV12-3/TRBV12-4 | few | . | CASSLGGVRDYGYTF | TGTGCCAGCAGTTTGGGCGGGGTAAGGGACTATGGCTACACCTTC
TRBJ2-3 | TRBV7-9 | many | TRBD2 | CASSRSPSGGYTDTQYF | TGTGCCAGCAGCCGATCCCCTAGCGGGGGGTACACAGATACGCAGTATTTT
TRBJ1-5 | TRBV18 | . | . | CASSPVGRANQPQHF | TGTGCCAGCTCACCCGTGGGGAGGGCAAATCAGCCCCAGCATTTT
TRBJ1-5 | TRBV4-1 | many | . | CASSQVWPTTRSRVNQPQHF | TGCGCCAGCAGCCAAGTTTGGCCCACGACGCGCTCCAGGGTCAATCAGCCCCAGCATTTT
TRBJ2-3 | TRBV7-9 | . | TRBD1 | CASSRPTGESDTQYF | TGTGCCAGCAGCCGACCGACAGGGGAGTCAGATACGCAGTATTTT